This is a list of T cell receptor beta chains from one sample in a study of blood T cell repertoires in COVID-19. Only in-frame clones appear in the TCRdb table, and some are missing; sequencing was by immunoSEQ multiplex PCR. The repertoire includes approximately 82,000 clones, 85% to 95% of them detected once, and roughly 6.4% sits in the top ten. Sequencing input: peripheral blood. The source of these receptors is a woman in her fifties or sixties with active COVID-19. CDR3s include the opening cysteine and the closing phenylalanine or tryptophan.

TRBV28	TRBJ2-3	CASSLPGTDTQYF
TRBV7-2	TRBJ2-2	CASSLLGGRAGELFF
TRBV6-1	TRBJ2-3	CASRGNRERDTQYF
TRBV5-1	TRBJ2-3	CASSLVVEDTQYF
TRBV7-3	TRBJ1-6	CASSPGGSSPLHF
TRBV9	TRBJ2-1	CASSFRTSGSSPYNEQFF
TRBV5-6	TRBJ2-1	CASSSSSWSYNEQFF
TRBV15	TRBJ1-4	CATSVTGTGREKLFF
TRBV6-1	TRBJ2-7	CASSEAPGGFIYEQYF
TRBV14	TRBJ2-7	CASSPTTSGSYEQYF
TRBV4-1	TRBJ1-3	CASSPVGNTIYF
TRBV3-1/TRBV3-2	TRBJ2-1	CASSQGVGQVGQFF
TRBV11-2	TRBJ1-4	CASSLAGTGGEKLFF
TRBV5-1	TRBJ2-3	CASSFSGGGTDTQYF
TRBV28	TRBJ2-7	CASRDRAYEQYF
TRBV5-4	TRBJ2-7	CASSPDRGTYEQYF
TRBV29-1	TRBJ2-7	CSVERTSGNEQYF
TRBV6-5	TRBJ1-1	CASTVGGQMNTEAFF